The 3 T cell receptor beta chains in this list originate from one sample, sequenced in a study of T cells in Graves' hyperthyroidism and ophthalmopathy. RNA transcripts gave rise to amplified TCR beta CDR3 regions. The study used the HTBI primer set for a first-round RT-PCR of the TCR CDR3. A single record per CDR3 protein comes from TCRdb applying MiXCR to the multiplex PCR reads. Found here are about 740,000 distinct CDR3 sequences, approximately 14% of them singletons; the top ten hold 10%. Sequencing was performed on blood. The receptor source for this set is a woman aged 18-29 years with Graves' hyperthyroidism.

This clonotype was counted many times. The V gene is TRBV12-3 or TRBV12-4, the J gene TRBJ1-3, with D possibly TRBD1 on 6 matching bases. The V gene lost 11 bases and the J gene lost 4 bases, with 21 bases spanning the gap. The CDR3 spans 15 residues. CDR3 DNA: TGTGCCTACCTGACGGGGGGCTTGTCCGGAAACACCATATATTTT. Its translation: CAYLTGGLSGNTIYF.

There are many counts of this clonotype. Here the CDR3 DNA reads TGCGCCAGCAGCTTTACGCGGGACGGCACCGGGGAGCTGTTTTTT. Its translation is CASSFTRDGTGELFF. The chain has TRBV5-1 and TRBJ2-2, with a tentative D call TRBD2 (6 bases). The CDR3 has 15 residues. Trimming left V 2 bases short and J 4 bases short, with 12 bases between. The germline V gene has CDR1 SGHRS and CDR2 YFSETQ. Looking up the rest from reference TRBV5-1 and TRBJ2-2 gives the full variable domain: KAGVTQTPRYLIKTRGQQVTLSCSPISGHRSVSWYQQTPGQGLQFLFEYFSETQRNKGNFPGRFSGRQFSNSRSEMNVSTLELGDSALYLCASSFTRDGTGELFFGEGSRLTVL.

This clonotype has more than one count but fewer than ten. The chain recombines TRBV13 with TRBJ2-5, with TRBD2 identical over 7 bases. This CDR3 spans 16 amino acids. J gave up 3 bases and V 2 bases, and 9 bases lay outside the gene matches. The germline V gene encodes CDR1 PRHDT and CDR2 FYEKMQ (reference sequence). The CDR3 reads CASSLLTGGGEETQYF. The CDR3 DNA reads TGTGCCAGCAGCTTATTGACGGGAGGTGGGGAAGAGACCCAGTACTTC.